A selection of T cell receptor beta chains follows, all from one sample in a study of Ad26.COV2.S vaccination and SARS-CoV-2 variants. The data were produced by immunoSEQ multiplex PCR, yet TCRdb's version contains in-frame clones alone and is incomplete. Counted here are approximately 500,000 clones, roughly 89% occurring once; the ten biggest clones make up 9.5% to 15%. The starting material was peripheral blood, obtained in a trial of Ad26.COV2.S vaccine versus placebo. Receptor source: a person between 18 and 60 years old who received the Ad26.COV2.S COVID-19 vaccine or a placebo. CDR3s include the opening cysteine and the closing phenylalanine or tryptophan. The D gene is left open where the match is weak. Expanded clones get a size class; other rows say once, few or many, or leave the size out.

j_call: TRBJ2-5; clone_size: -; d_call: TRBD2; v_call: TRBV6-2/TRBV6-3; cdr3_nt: TGTGCCAGCAGTTACTCGGGACTAGCTACGGGCACCACGGGGGAGACCCAGTACTTC; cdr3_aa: CASSYSGLATGTTGETQYF
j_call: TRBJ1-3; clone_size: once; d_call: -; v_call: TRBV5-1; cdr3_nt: TGCGCCAGCAGCTTCGGGACACCTAGCTCTGGAAACACCATATATTTT; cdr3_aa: CASSFGTPSSGNTIYF
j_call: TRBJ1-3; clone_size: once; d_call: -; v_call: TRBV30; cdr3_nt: TGTGCCTGGAGTGTAGGGAGTAGTTACACCATATATTTT; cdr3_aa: CAWSVGSSYTIYF
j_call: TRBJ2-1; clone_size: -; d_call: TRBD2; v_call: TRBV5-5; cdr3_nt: TGTGCCAGCAGTCCCGGACTAGCGGTCGACAATGAGCAGTTCTTC; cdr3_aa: CASSPGLAVDNEQFF
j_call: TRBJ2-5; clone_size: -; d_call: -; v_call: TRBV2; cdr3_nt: TGTGCCAGCAGGGAGGGGACCCCAGTTGGGACCCAGTACTTC; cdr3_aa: CASREGTPVGTQYF
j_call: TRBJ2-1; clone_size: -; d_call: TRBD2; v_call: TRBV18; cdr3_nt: TGTGCCAGCTCAGGACTAGCGGACTACAATGAGCAGTTCTTC; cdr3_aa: CASSGLADYNEQFF
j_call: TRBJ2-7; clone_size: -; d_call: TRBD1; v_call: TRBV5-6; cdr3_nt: TGTGCCAGCGCTACAGGGGTCTACGAGCAGTACTTC; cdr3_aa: CASATGVYEQYF
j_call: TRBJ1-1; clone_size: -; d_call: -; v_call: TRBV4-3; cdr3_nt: TGCGCCAGCAGCCAAGCGGGGGCGGGAGCTTTCTTT; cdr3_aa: CASSQAGAGAFF
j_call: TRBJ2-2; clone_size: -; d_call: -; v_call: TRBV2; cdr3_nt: TGTGCCAGCAGTGCCCCGCCCGCTGTGATCGACACCGGGGAGCTGTTTTTT; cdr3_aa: CASSAPPAVIDTGELFF
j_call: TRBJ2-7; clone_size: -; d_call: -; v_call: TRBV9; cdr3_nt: TGTGCCAGCAGCGTAGGTCAGGTGAGCTACGAGCAGTACTTC; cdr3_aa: CASSVGQVSYEQYF
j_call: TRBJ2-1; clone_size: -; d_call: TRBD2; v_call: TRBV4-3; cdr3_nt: TGCGCCAGCAGCCAAGACCGGAGCGGGAGGGGGAATGAGCAGTTCTTC; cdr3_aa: CASSQDRSGRGNEQFF
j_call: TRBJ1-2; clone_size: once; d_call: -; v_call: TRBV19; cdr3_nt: TGTGCCAGTAGTATAATATCAAACGGTAACTATGGCTACACCTTC; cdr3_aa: CASSIISNGNYGYTF
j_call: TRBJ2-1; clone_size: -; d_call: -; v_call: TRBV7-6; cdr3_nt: TGTGCCAGCAGCCCCGGGCCAGCCCCGGGCTTAGAGCAGTTCTTC; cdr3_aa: CASSPGPAPGLEQFF
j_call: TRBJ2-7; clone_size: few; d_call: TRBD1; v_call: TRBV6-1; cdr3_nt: TGTGCCAGCAGTGAATTGGGACAGGCCTCCTACGAGCAGTACTTC; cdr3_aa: CASSELGQASYEQYF
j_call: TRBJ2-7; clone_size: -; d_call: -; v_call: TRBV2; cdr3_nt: TGTGCCAGCAGTGAGGGCGTGGCAGGGGCCTACGAGCAGTACTTC; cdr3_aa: CASSEGVAGAYEQYF
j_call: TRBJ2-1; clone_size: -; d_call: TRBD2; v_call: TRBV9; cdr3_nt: TGTGCCAGCAGCTTTAGCGGGAGACTGTACAATGAGCAGTTCTTC; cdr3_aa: CASSFSGRLYNEQFF
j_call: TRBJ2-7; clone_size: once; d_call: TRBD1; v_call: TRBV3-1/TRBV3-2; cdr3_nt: TGTGCCAGCAGCCGCTGGGACAGGGGAGGCGAGCAGTACTTC; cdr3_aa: CASSRWDRGGEQYF
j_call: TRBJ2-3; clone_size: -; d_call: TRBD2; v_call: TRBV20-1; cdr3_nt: TGCAGTGCTAGTTTACTAGCGGGAGCTGATACGCAGTATTTT; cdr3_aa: CSASLLAGADTQYF
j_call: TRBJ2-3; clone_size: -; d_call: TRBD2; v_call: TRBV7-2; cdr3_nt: TGTGCCAGCAGCTTACAAACGGGAGGGGCCAGCTACACAGATACGCAGTATTTT; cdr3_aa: CASSLQTGGASYTDTQYF
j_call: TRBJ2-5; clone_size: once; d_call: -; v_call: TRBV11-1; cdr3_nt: TGTGCCAGCAGCTTAGGGGTTAGCGGCACCGGAGAGACCCAGTACTTC; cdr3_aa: CASSLGVSGTGETQYF
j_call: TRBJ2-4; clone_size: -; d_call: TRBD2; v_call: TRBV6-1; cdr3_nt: TGTGCCAGCAGTGAGCTAGCGGGAAAAGACATTCAGTACTTC; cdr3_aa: CASSELAGKDIQYF
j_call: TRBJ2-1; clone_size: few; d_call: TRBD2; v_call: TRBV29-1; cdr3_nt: TGCAGCGTTGAGAAAGAGGCTAGCGGGAGCAATGAGCAGTTCTTC; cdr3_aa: CSVEKEASGSNEQFF
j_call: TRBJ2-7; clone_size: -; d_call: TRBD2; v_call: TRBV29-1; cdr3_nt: TGCAGCGTTGAAGAGTTAGCGGGACCTACCTACGAGCAGTACTTC; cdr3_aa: CSVEELAGPTYEQYF
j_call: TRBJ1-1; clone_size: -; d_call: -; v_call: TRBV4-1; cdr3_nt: TGCGCCAGCAGCTTACCCCAAGGGCCTGAAGCTTTCTTT; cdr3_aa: CASSLPQGPEAFF
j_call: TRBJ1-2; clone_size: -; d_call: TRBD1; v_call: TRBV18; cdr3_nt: TGTGCCAGCTCACCCAGACAGGGGTGGGTCTATGGCTACACCTTC; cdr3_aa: CASSPRQGWVYGYTF
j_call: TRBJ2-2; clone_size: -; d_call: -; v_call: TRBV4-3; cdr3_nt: TGCGCCAGCAGCCAAGTTGCCGGGATCGGTGAGCTGTTTTTT; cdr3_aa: CASSQVAGIGELFF
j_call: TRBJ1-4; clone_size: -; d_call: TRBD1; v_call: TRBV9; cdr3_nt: TGTGCCAGCAGCACACGAACGGACAGGTGCCCTGATTCGAAAAAACTGTTTTTT; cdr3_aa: CASSTRTDRCPDSKKLFF
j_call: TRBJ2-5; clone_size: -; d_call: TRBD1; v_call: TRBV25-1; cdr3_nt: TGTGCCAGCAGTGACATACAGGGGGTGGTAGAGACCCAGTACTTC; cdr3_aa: CASSDIQGVVETQYF
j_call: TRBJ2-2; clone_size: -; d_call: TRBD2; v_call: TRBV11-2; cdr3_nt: TGTGCCAGCAGCTTCTATTGGTTAGCGGGAGGGAACACCGGGGAGCTGTTTTTT; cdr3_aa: CASSFYWLAGGNTGELFF
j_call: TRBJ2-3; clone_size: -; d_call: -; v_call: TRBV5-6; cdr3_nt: TGTGCCAGCAGCCCGGAGGGGTACAGATTTTCTAGCACAGATACGCAGTATTTT; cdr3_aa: CASSPEGYRFSSTDTQYF
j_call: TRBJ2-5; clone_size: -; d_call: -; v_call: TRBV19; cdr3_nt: TGTGCCAGTAGTAGGGGAGCGAGAGAGACCCAGTACTTC; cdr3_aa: CASSRGARETQYF
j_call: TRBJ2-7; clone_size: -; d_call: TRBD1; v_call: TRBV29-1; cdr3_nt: TGCAGCGTGGGACAGGGACCGGCCGAGCAGTACTTC; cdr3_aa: CSVGQGPAEQYF
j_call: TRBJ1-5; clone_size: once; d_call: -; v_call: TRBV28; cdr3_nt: TGTGCCAGCAGTTTAGGGTTGCCGGGCCCGTGGCCCCAGCATTTT; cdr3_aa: CASSLGLPGPWPQHF
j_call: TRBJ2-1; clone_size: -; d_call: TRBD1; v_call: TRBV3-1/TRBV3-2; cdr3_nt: TGTGCCAGCAGCCACTCCGACAGGGGCTCCTACAATGAGCAGTTCTTC; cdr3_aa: CASSHSDRGSYNEQFF
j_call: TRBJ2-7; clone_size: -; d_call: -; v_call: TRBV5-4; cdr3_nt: TGTGCCAGCAGCTCCCGGGGCAGAGCCTCCTACGAGCAGTACTTC; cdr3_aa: CASSSRGRASYEQYF
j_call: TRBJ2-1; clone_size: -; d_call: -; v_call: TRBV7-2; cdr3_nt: TGTGCCAGCAGCTCATTGGGTAGGGTTCCCCTCAATGAGCAGTTCTTC; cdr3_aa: CASSSLGRVPLNEQFF
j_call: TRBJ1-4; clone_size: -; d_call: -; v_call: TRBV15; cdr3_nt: TGTGCCACCAGCAGAGACAGGGGCAGTAATGAAAAACTGTTTTTT; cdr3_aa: CATSRDRGSNEKLFF